Sequencing of this T cell receptor (beta chain) was carried out in a study of shared clonotypes between healthy human individuals. V dropped 6 bases and J dropped 1 base, with 15 bases sitting between them. The germline V gene encodes CDR1 MDHEN and CDR2 SYDVKM. CDR3 length: 15 residues. Generated by immunoSEQ multiplex PCR, the TCRdb table keeps only in-frame clones and is missing some. This table has approximately 2,000,000 clones, around 93% appearing once. This chain links TRBV28 with TRBJ2-5; D possibly corresponds to TRBD2 (6 bases). The sequencing sample was made of naive CD4+ T cells from PBMCs. Subset indicated: CD45RA+ positively selected. The source is a man younger than 35 in good health. Some clones in this sample may be carry-over from other donors' samples. The CDR3 reads CASRPGGAAQETQYF. In DNA, the CDR3 is TGTGCCAGCAGACCGGGCGGGGCGGCCCAAGAGACCCAGTACTTC.